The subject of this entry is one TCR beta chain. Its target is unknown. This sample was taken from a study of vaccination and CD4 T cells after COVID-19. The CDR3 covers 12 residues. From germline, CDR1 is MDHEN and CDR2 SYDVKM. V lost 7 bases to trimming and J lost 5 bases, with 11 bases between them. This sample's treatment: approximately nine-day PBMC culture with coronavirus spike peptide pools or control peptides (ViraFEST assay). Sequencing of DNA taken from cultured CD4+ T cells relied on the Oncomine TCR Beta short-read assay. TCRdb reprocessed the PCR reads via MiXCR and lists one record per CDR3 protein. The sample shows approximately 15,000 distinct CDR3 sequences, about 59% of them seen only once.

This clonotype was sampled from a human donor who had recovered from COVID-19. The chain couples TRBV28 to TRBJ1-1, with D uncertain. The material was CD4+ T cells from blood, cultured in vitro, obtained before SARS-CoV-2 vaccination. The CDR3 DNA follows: TGTGCCAGCAAAAGGGTACGTACTGAAGCTTTCTTT. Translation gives CASKRVRTEAFF.